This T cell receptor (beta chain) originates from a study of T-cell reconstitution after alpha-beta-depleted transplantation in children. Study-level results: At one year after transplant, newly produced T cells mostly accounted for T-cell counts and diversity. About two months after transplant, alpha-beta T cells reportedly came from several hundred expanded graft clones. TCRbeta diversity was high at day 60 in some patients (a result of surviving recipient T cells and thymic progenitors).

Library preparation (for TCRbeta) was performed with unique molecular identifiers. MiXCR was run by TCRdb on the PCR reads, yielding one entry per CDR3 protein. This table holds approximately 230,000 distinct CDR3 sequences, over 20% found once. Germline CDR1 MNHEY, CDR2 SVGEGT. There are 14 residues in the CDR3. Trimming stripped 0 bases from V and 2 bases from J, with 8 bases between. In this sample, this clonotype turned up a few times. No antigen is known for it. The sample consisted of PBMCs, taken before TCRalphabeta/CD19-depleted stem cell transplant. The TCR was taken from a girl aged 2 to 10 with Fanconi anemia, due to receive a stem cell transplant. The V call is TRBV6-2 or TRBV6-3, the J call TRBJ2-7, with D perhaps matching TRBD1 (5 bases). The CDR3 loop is CASSYSTVAYEQYF. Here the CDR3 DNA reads TGTGCCAGCAGTTACTCGACAGTAGCCTACGAGCAGTACTTC.